Listed below are T cell receptor beta chains from one sample, sequenced in a study of prognosis after radiotherapy for stage I lung cancer. MiXCR was run by TCRdb on the multiplex PCR reads, yielding one entry per CDR3 protein. The sample carries around 27,000 distinct CDR3 sequences, around a third recorded once. Source: PBMCs, taken before or after stereotactic body radiation therapy (not recorded which). The receptors here all came from a donor aged 50 or older with non-small cell lung cancer. The CDR3 runs from the conserved cysteine through the conserved F or W. A D gene is named only where the DNA matches it firmly. Some rows have no size entry. The others give once, few or many, or a class for an expanded clone.

v_call	clone_size	d_call	j_call	cdr3_aa	cdr3_nt
TRBV19	many	NA	TRBJ2-7	CASSSIRRESEQYF	TGTGCCAGTAGCTCGATTAGGAGGGAAAGCGAGCAGTACTTC
TRBV30	many	NA	TRBJ1-2	CAWSIGSDANYGYTF	TGTGCCTGGAGCATTGGATCGGATGCAAACTATGGCTACACCTTC
TRBV9	many	TRBD2	TRBJ2-5	CASSVAGLAEETQYF	TGTGCCAGCAGCGTAGCGGGACTAGCGGAAGAGACCCAGTACTTC
TRBV6-5	NA	TRBD2	TRBJ2-1	CSSSYSVSGVDNEQSF	TGTTCCAGCAGTTACTCGGTGAGCGGGGTCGACAATGAGCAGTCCTTC
TRBV2	many	TRBD2	TRBJ2-1	CASSAGLAMNEQFF	TGTGCCAGCAGTGCAGGACTAGCTATGAATGAGCAGTTCTTC
TRBV6-2/TRBV6-3	many	NA	TRBJ2-5	CASSYSIGYQTQYF	TGTGCCAGCAGTTACTCGATCGGGTACCAGACCCAGTACTTC
TRBV7-2	many	NA	TRBJ1-6	CASSLSRSLHF	TGTGCCAGCAGCTTAAGCAGATCCCTCCACTTT
TRBV7-2	NA	NA	TRBJ2-1	CASSLDVVSEQFF	TGTGCCAGCAGCTTAGATGTGGTCTCGGAGCAGTTCTTC
TRBV6-1	many	NA	TRBJ1-5	CASSEQQGYQPQHF	TGTGCCAGCAGTGAACAACAGGGATATCAGCCCCAGCATTTT
TRBV5-1	many	TRBD1	TRBJ1-2	CASSLGTPGQPNYGYTF	TGCGCCAGCAGCTTGGGAACCCCGGGACAGCCAAACTATGGCTACACCTTC
TRBV12-3/TRBV12-4	many	NA	TRBJ1-5	CASSLPGSRRPQHF	TGTGCCAGCAGCCTCCCCGGGTCGAGGAGGCCCCAGCATTTT
TRBV5-1	many	NA	TRBJ1-3	CASSAGGDLGNTIYF	TGCGCCAGCAGCGCCGGGGGGGACTTGGGAAACACCATATATTTT
TRBV6-2/TRBV6-3	NA	TRBD1	TRBJ1-2	CASIDVHTDRRYGYTF	TGTGCCAGCATTGATGTCCACACGGACAGGAGGTACGGCTACACCTTC
TRBV6-1	many	NA	TRBJ2-1	CASRGAWNEQFF	TGTGCCAGCAGGGGGGCGTGGAATGAGCAGTTCTTC
TRBV20-1	many	TRBD2	TRBJ2-1	CSARDQTSGRDEQFF	TGCAGTGCTAGAGACCAGACTAGCGGGAGGGATGAGCAGTTCTTC
TRBV9	NA	TRBD2	TRBJ2-3	CASSVEKSGMGTDTQYF	TGTGCCAGCAGCGTTGAGAAAAGCGGGATGGGAACAGATACGCAGTATTTT
TRBV5-1	many	NA	TRBJ2-2	CASRDGVTGKLFF	TGCGCCAGCAGGGACGGGGTTACGGGGAAGCTGTTTTTT
TRBV4-1	NA	NA	TRBJ1-4	CASSIGWMGNEKLFF	TGCGCCAGCAGTATAGGGTGGATGGGTAATGAAAAACTGTTTTTT
TRBV19	few	TRBD1	TRBJ2-7	CASRASGTGPYEQYF	TGTGCCAGTAGAGCCTCCGGGACAGGCCCCTACGAGCAGTACTTC
TRBV2	many	TRBD2	TRBJ2-1	CASSELAGTNEQFF	TGTGCCAGCAGTGAACTAGCGGGAACCAATGAGCAGTTCTTC
TRBV20-1	many	TRBD1	TRBJ1-5	CSAQSKSGQGGLSNQPQHF	TGCAGTGCCCAATCGAAGTCGGGACAGGGAGGGTTGAGCAATCAGCCCCAGCATTTT
TRBV18	many	NA	TRBJ2-7	CASSPLSEDEQYF	TGTGCCAGCTCACCCTTGTCCGAGGACGAGCAGTACTTC
TRBV5-1	NA	NA	TRBJ1-2	CASRLGWGTVYGYTF	TGCGCCAGCAGACTCGGGTGGGGAACAGTCTATGGCTACACCTTC
TRBV20-1	many	NA	TRBJ1-1	CSASPYDQNTEAFF	TGCAGTGCTAGCCCCTATGACCAGAACACTGAAGCTTTCTTT
TRBV28	many	TRBD2	TRBJ2-7	CASRELAGGRYEQYF	TGTGCCAGCAGAGAACTAGCGGGAGGGCGCTACGAGCAGTACTTC
TRBV4-1	many	NA	TRBJ1-1	CASSQYRGGTEAFF	TGCGCCAGCAGCCAATATAGAGGTGGCACTGAAGCTTTCTTT
TRBV6-1	many	NA	TRBJ2-6	CASIPWGGSTSGANVLTF	TGTGCCAGCATCCCTTGGGGGGGCAGTACTTCTGGGGCCAACGTCCTGACTTTC